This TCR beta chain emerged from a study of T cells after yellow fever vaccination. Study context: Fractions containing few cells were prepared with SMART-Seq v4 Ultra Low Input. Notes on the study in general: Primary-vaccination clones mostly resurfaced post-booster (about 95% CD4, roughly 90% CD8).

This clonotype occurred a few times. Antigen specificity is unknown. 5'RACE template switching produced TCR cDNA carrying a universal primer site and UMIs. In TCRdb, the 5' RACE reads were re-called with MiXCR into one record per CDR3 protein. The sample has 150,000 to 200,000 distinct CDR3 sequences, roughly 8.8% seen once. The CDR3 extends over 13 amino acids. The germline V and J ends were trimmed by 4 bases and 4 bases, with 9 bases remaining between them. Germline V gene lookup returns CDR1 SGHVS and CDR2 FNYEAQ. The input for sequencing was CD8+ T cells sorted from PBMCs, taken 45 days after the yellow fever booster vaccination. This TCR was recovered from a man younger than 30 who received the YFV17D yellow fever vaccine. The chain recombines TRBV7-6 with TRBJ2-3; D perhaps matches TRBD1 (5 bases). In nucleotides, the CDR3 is TGTGCCAGCAGCTCGAGACAGCCAGATACGCAGTATTTT. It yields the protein CASSSRQPDTQYF.